This T cell receptor (beta chain) was found in a study of CD8 T cells in Susac syndrome. Whole-study findings and limits: The TCR sequencing and HLA analysis in the study involved a relatively small number of individuals, as the study acknowledged. In total CD8+ repertoires, over 15 Susac-specific public clones were detected, and CD8+ TEMRA repertoires contained several.

The length of the CDR3 is 15 residues. The V gene lost 5 bases and the J gene lost 4 bases, with 15 bases spanning the gap. The RNA input was 0.5 to 1 ug, and it was reverse transcribed with random hexamers. By means of immunoSEQ multiplex PCR, TCR beta CDR3 spanning 54 Vbeta and 13 Jbeta underwent amplification. Each CDR3 protein is one row after TCRdb ran MiXCR on the immunoSEQ multiplex PCR reads. The data show approximately 190,000 distinct CDR3 sequences, approximately 95% seen once. As to this clonotype: Its antigen is not known.

Diagnostic criteria for definite or probable disease, in their recently defined form, were met by the patients with Susac syndrome. The chain carries TRBV12-3 or TRBV12-4 and TRBJ1-5, with unresolved D. The material sequenced was CD8+ T cells from PBMCs. The clonotype originates from a human donor with Susac syndrome. CDR3 in amino acids: CASSTNDGLNQPQHF. The DNA for the CDR3 is TGTGCCAGCAGTACAAACGACGGTTTGAATCAGCCCCAGCATTTT.